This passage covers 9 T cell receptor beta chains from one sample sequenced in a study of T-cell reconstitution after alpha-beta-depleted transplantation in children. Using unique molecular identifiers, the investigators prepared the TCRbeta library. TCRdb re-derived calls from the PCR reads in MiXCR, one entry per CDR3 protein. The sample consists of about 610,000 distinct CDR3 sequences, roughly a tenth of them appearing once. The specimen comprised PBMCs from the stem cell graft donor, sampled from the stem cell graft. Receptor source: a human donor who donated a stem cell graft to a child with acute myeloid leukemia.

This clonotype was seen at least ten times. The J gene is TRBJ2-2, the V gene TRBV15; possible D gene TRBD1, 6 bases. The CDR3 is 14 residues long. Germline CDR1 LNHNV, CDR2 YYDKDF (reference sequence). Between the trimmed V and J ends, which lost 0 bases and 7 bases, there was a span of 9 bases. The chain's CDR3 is CATSRDRGIGELFF. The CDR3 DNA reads TGTGCCACCAGCAGAGATAGGGGGATCGGGGAGCTGTTTTTT.

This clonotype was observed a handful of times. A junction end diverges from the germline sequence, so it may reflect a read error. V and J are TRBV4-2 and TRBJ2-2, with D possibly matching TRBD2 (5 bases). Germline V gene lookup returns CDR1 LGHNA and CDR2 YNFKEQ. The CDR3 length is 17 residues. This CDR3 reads CASSPDPGTQVTEELFF. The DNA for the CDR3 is TGTGCCAGCAGCCCAGATCCGGGAACCCAAGTCACCGAGGAGCTGTTTTTT.

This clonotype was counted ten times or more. The CDR3 DNA reads as TGCGCCAGCAGCACCGGACAGGGTGGCAATCAGCCCCAGCATTTT. Translation: CASSTGQGGNQPQHF. V gene TRBV5-1 combines with J gene TRBJ1-5; 8 positions agree with TRBD1. Trimming removed 4 bases from V and 2 bases from J; junction bases left unmatched: 5. The V gene's germline CDR1 is SGHRS and CDR2 YFSETQ. The CDR3 has 15 amino acids.

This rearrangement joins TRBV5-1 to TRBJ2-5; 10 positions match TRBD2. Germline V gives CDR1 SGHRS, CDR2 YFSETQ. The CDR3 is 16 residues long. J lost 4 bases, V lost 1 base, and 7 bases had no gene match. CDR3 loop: CASSLTSGIGGETQYF. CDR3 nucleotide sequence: TGCGCCAGCAGCTTGACTAGCGGGATTGGGGGAGAGACCCAGTACTTC. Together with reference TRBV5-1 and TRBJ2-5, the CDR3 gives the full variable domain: KAGVTQTPRYLIKTRGQQVTLSCSPISGHRSVSWYQQTPGQGLQFLFEYFSETQRNKGNFPGRFSGRQFSNSRSEMNVSTLELGDSALYLCASSLTSGIGGETQYFGPGTRLLVL.

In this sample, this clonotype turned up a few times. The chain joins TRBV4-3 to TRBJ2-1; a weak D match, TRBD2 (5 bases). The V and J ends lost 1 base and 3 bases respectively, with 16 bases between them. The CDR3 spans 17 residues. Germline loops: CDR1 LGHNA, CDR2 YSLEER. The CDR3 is CASSQVRGSVVYNEQFF. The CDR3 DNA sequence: TGCGCCAGCAGCCAAGTGAGAGGGAGCGTGGTCTACAATGAGCAGTTCTTC.

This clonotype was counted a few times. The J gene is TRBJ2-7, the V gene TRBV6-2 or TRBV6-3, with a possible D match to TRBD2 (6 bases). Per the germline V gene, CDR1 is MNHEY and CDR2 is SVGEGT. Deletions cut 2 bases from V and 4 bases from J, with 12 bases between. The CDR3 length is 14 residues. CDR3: CASSYDGSMYEQYF. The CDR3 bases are TGTGCCAGCAGTTACGACGGGAGTATGTACGAGCAGTACTTC.

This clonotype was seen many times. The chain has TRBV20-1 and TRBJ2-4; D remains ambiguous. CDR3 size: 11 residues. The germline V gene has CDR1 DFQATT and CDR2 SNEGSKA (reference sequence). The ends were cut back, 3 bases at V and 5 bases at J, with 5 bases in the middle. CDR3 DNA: TGCAGTGCTAGGGCAGAAAACATTCAGTACTTC. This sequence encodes CSARAENIQYF.

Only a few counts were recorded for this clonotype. The CDR3, as DNA: TGCAGTGCTAGAGGATCGGACCAGAGCTCCTACAATGAGCAGTTCTTC. This sequence encodes CSARGSDQSSYNEQFF. This rearrangement joins TRBV20-1 to TRBJ2-1, with D unresolved. Trimming stripped 1 base from V and 0 bases from J, with 13 bases between. In germline, CDR1 is DFQATT, CDR2 SNEGSKA (reference sequence). The length of the CDR3 is 16 residues.

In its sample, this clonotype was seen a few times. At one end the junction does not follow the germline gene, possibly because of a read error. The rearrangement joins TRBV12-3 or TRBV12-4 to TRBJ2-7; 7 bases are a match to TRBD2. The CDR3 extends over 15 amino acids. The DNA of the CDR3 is TGTGCCAGCAGACCGGGGCCCCTCGGGGGAGGGCCCCAAACCTTC. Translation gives CASRPGPLGGGPQTF.